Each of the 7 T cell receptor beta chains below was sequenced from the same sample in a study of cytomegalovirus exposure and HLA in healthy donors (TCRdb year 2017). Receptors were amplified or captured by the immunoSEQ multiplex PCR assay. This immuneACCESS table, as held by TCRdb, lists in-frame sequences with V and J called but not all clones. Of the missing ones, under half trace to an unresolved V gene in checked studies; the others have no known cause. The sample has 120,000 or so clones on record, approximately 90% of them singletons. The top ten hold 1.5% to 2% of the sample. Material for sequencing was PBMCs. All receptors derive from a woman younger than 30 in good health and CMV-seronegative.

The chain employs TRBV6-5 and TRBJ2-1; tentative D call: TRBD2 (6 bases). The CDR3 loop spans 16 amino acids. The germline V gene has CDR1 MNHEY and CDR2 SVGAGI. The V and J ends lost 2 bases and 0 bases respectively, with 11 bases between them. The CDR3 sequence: CASSYGGAGSYNEQFF. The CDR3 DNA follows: TGTGCCAGCAGTTACGGAGGGGCGGGCTCCTACAATGAGCAGTTCTTC.

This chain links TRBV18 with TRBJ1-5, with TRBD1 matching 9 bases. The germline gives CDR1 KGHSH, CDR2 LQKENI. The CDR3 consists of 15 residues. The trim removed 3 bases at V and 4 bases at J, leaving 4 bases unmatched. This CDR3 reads CASSPAGTGNQPQHF. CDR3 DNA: TGTGCCAGCTCACCGGCCGGGACAGGGAATCAGCCCCAGCATTTT.

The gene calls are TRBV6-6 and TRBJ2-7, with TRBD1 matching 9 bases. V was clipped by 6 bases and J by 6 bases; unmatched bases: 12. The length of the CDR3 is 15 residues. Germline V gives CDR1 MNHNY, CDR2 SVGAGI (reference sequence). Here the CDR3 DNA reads TGTGCCAGCAGACCCCCGGGACAGGGTTTATCCGAGCAGTACTTC. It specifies CASRPPGQGLSEQYF.

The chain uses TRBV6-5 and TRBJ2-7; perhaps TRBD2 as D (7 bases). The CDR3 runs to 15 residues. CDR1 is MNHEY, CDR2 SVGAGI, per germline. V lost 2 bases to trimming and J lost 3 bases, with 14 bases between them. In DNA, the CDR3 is TGTGCCAGCAGTTACGTTCCGGGGGGCCACTACGAGCAGTACTTC. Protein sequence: CASSYVPGGHYEQYF.

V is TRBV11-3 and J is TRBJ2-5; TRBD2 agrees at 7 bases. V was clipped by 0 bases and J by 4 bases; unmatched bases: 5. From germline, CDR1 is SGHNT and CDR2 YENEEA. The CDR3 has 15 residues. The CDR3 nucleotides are TGTGCCAGCAGCTTAGATGGATCTAGCGGAGAGACCCAGTACTTC. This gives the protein CASSLDGSSGETQYF.

CDR3 amino acids: CASGRGVSGANVLTF. For the CDR3, the DNA is TGTGCCAGCGGCCGGGGAGTCTCTGGGGCCAACGTCCTGACTTTC. The V call is TRBV7-3, the J call TRBJ2-6; D may be TRBD2 (5 bases). Germline lookup yields CDR1 SGHTA and CDR2 FQGTGA. The CDR3 sequence is 15 residues long. Trimming took off 8 bases at V and 0 bases at J, with 11 bases between the two ends.

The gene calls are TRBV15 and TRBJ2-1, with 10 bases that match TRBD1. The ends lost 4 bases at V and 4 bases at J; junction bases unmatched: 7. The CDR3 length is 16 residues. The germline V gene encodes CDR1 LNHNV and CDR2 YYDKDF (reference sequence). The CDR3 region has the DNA TGTGCCACCAGCAAGTATACGGGACAGGGGTACAATGAGCAGTTCTTC. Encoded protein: CATSKYTGQGYNEQFF.